The source of this TCR beta chain is a study of PD-1 blockade in classical Hodgkin lymphoma. Profiled with immunoSEQ multiplex PCR; TCRdb holds only in-frame clones, not every one. The sample holds some 23,000 clones, 75% to 90% seen once. Sample time point: cycle 4 day 1 (C4D1), after about 6 weeks of nivolumab. Following autologous stem cell transplantation, relapse occurred in every patient, and exposure to brentuximab vedotin varied. Out of thawed PBMCs, magnetic negative selection purified CD4+ T cells. The CDR3 length is 19 residues. CDR1 is SGHRS, CDR2 YFSETQ, per germline. After removal of 4 bases from V and 0 bases from J, the junction contained 11 bases not matched to a gene.

The source is a human donor with classical Hodgkin lymphoma. The material was CD4+ T cells from blood, obtained before the fourth cycle of nivolumab. V gene TRBV5-1 combines with J gene TRBJ2-1; 12 bases fit TRBD2. Written as DNA, the CDR3 is TGCGCCAGCAGCCAGACTAGCGGGGGTTTCCCCAGCTCCTACAATGAGCAGTTCTTC. Protein: CASSQTSGGFPSSYNEQFF.